Listed below are T cell receptor beta chains from one sample, sequenced in a study of T cell repertoires in cytomegalovirus infection. Each CDR3 protein is one row after TCRdb ran MiXCR on the reads. The sample records roughly 230,000 distinct CDR3 sequences, around 15% being singletons. The specimen sequenced was CD8+ T cells from PBMCs. These receptors all come from a human donor in good health (CMV status not recorded). Some clones in this sample may be carry-over from other donors' samples. Both conserved end residues are part of each CDR3. The order of the fields is clone size, V gene, J gene, CDR3 length, D gene, CDR3 DNA, CDR3 protein. D genes are given only for firm matches. Expanded clones get a size class; other rows say once, few or many, or leave the size out.

>many|TRBV12-3/TRBV12-4|TRBJ2-1|16|-
TGTGCCAGCAGTTTGGGACCTGCGAGCTCCTACAATGAGCAGTTCTTC
CASSLGPASSYNEQFF
>few|TRBV7-9|TRBJ2-6|18|TRBD1
TGTGCCAGCAGCCTCCGGGACAGGGAACTATCTGGGGCCAACGTCCTGACTTTC
CASSLRDRELSGANVLTF
>many|TRBV28|TRBJ1-6|16|-
TGTGCCAGCAGTTTTACCGGGACACGGGGGGATTCACCCCTCCACTTT
CASSFTGTRGDSPLHF
>-|TRBV6-5|TRBJ2-5|15|-
TGTGCCAGCAGAAGTCCGGGACAACTAAAAGAGACCCAGTACTTC
CASRSPGQLKETQYF
>few|TRBV28|TRBJ2-7|16|TRBD2
TGTGCCAGCAGTTGGGGAGGGGCGACCGCCTCCTACGAGCAGTACTTC
CASSWGGATASYEQYF
>-|TRBV11-2|TRBJ2-1|13|-
TGTGCCAGCAGCTTAGATTTCACCGGAGAGCAGTTCTTC
CASSLDFTGEQFF
>few|TRBV24-1|TRBJ2-5|14|TRBD1
TGTGCCACCAGTGAAGGACAGGGTCTGGAGACCCAGTACTTC
CATSEGQGLETQYF
>-|TRBV5-1|TRBJ1-1|15|-
TGCGCCAGCAGCTTGGCAGGGAACATGAACACTGAAGCTTTCTTT
CASSLAGNMNTEAFF
>few|TRBV20-1|TRBJ1-3|13|-
TGCAGTGCGCAGACAGGCTCTGGAAACACCATATATTTT
CSAQTGSGNTIYF
>many|TRBV7-2|TRBJ2-3|16|TRBD2
TGTGCCAGCAGCACCGGACTAGCGGGGGGCACAGATACGCAGTATTTT
CASSTGLAGGTDTQYF
>-|TRBV11-3|TRBJ2-5|14|-
TGTGCCAGCAGCCCGTCCCGGGGGCAAGAGACCCAGTACTTC
CASSPSRGQETQYF
>-|TRBV12-3/TRBV12-4|TRBJ2-1|12|-
TGTGCCAGCAGTTACGAGCCCCATGAGCAGTTCTTC
CASSYEPHEQFF
>few|TRBV2|TRBJ2-4|17|-
TGTGCCAGCAGTGAAGACCCCGGGGGAATAGCCAAAAACATTCAGTACTTC
CASSEDPGGIAKNIQYF
>-|TRBV2|TRBJ2-1|20|TRBD1
TGTGCCAGCAGTGATTGGGGGGACAGGGCCGACCTCAGCTCCTACAATGAGCAGTTCTTC
CASSDWGDRADLSSYNEQFF
>-|TRBV5-6|TRBJ2-5|14|-
TGTGCCAGCAGCTTGTTGTGGGGGGAAGAGACCCAGTACTTC
CASSLLWGEETQYF
>few|TRBV5-6|TRBJ2-7|16|-
TGTGCCAGCAGCTTCGGGACCGTAGGCAGCTCCTACGAGCAGTACTTC
CASSFGTVGSSYEQYF
>few|TRBV6-1|TRBJ2-5|12|-
TGTGCCAGCAAGTACTACCAAGAGACCCAGTACTTC
CASKYYQETQYF
>-|TRBV20-1|TRBJ2-2|14|-
TGCAGTGCTAGTGGGGGGACCAACACCGGGGAGCTGTTTTTT
CSASGGTNTGELFF
>few|TRBV27|TRBJ1-5|16|-
TGTGCCAGCAGTTTATCTGCACCATATAGCAATCAGCCCCAGCATTTT
CASSLSAPYSNQPQHF
>many|TRBV6-1|TRBJ2-1|15|TRBD2
TGTGCCAGCAGTCCCCTAGCGGGGGGGCTGGATGAGCAGTTCTTC
CASSPLAGGLDEQFF
>-|TRBV2|TRBJ2-7|14|-
TGTGCCAGCAGCAACAGGGACATTCCCTACGAGCAGTACTTC
CASSNRDIPYEQYF
>-|TRBV6-1|TRBJ2-3|16|-
TGTGCCAGCAGTGAATTTCTGGGGGTGCTTGAAGATACGCAGTATTTT
CASSEFLGVLEDTQYF
>many|TRBV7-9|TRBJ2-7|17|-
TGTGCCAGCAGCTTTAGGCCGACAGACTCCAGAGACTACGAGCAGTACTTC
CASSFRPTDSRDYEQYF
>many|TRBV28|TRBJ1-5|16|-
TGTGCCAGCAGTCCGACCCGGACAGTTAGCAATCAGCCCCAGCATTTT
CASSPTRTVSNQPQHF
>many|TRBV7-3|TRBJ2-7|15|-
TGTGCCAGCAGCTCATACGGGACGGACCCCTACGAGCAGTACTTC
CASSSYGTDPYEQYF